Listed below are T cell receptor beta chains from one sample, sequenced in a study of T cell repertoires in cytomegalovirus infection. No antigen has been identified for these receptors. TCRdb fed the reads into MiXCR, producing one record per CDR3 protein. This table has 650,000 to 900,000 distinct CDR3 sequences, around a third appearing once. The material was cultured CD8+ T cells from PBMCs, obtained from culture after CMV antigen stimulation. Receptors originate from a human donor in good health (CMV status not recorded). Some clones in this sample may be carry-over from other donors' samples. The CDR3 runs from the conserved cysteine through the conserved F or W. Each record gives: V gene, clone size, D gene, J gene, CDR3 DNA, CDR3 protein. The D gene is left open where the match is weak. The size of a clone is reported for some rows only, either as once, few or many, or as a class for expanded clones.

TRBV20-1,many,.,TRBJ2-1,TGCAGTGCCAGGGGGGCGGGTAGCTCCTACAATGAGCAGTTCTTC,CSARGAGSSYNEQFF
TRBV7-8,.,.,TRBJ2-1,TGTGCCAGCAGCCCTCCCTCAGGGGACTACAATGAGCAGTTCTTC,CASSPPSGDYNEQFF
TRBV2,once,.,TRBJ1-2,TGTGCCAGCAGTGAAATTACAAGCCTTAACTATGGCTACACCTTC,CASSEITSLNYGYTF
TRBV10-3,.,.,TRBJ2-1,TGTGCCATCAGGGCGACGGGTGAGCAGTTCTTC,CAIRATGEQFF
TRBV12-3/TRBV12-4,.,TRBD1,TRBJ1-1,TGTGCCAGCACCCCCCGACCAGGGGGGCGGACTGAAGCTTTCTTT,CASTPRPGGRTEAFF
TRBV27,once,TRBD2,TRBJ2-5,TGTGCCAGCAGTCCCTTAGCGGGGGCAAAAGAGACCCAGTACTTC,CASSPLAGAKETQYF
TRBV27,.,TRBD1,TRBJ2-5,TGTGCCAGCAGTTTATCATTCACAGGGGCCTGGACCCAGTACTTC,CASSLSFTGAWTQYF
TRBV4-1,few,.,TRBJ1-5,TGCGCCAGCAGCCAATACGGACAGAGCAATCAGCCCCAGCATTTT,CASSQYGQSNQPQHF
TRBV19,few,.,TRBJ1-2,TGTGCCAGTAGTCTCGCCCGGACTGGCCCAGTCTACACCTTC,CASSLARTGPVYTF
TRBV6-5,few,.,TRBJ1-3,TGTGCCAGCAGCGAGACAGGAGAGGAATCTGGAAACACCATATATTTT,CASSETGEESGNTIYF
TRBV11-3,.,TRBD1,TRBJ2-7,TGTGCCAGCAGCTCTAACAGGGGGCATAGATACGAGCAGTACTTC,CASSSNRGHRYEQYF
TRBV11-2,few,.,TRBJ1-3,TGTGCCAGCAGCTTAGGGGGAAGAGTCGGAAACACCATATATTTT,CASSLGGRVGNTIYF
TRBV7-2,few,TRBD1,TRBJ2-5,TGTGCCAGCAGCAACAGGGGGGTTGAGACCCAGTACTTC,CASSNRGVETQYF
TRBV7-6,many,TRBD1,TRBJ1-1,TGTGCCAGCAGCGGCAACCGGGACAGGGTCACTGAAGCTTTCTTT,CASSGNRDRVTEAFF
TRBV29-1,.,.,TRBJ1-4,TGCAGCACCCGATTGAGTCTGAGTGAAAAACTGTTTTTT,CSTRLSLSEKLFF
TRBV15,few,TRBD2,TRBJ2-5,TGTGCCACCAGCACTAGCGGGGGGGCCCAGGAGACCCAGTACTTC,CATSTSGGAQETQYF
TRBV11-2,.,.,TRBJ1-2,TGTGCCAGCAGCTTCTCAACTAACTATGGCTACACCTTC,CASSFSTNYGYTF
TRBV19,.,TRBD1,TRBJ1-4,TGTGCCAGCTATCCGGGAGGGGGCCCTAATGAAAAACTGTTTTTT,CASYPGGGPNEKLFF
TRBV12-3/TRBV12-4,once,.,TRBJ1-4,TGTGCCAGCAGTTTAGCCACACAGGGACTCGAAGAAAAACTGTTTTTT,CASSLATQGLEEKLFF
TRBV27,.,.,TRBJ1-1,TGTGCCAGCAGCCCAGGGTTGGGCACTGAAGCTTTCTTT,CASSPGLGTEAFF
TRBV4-1,.,TRBD1,TRBJ2-7,TGCGCCAGCAGCCAAGGGACAGGGGGGACCTACGAGCAGTACTTC,CASSQGTGGTYEQYF
TRBV4-3,.,.,TRBJ1-1,TGCGCCAGCAGCCAAGATCACGGGGGGTCTATGAACACTGAAGCTTTCTTT,CASSQDHGGSMNTEAFF
TRBV2,.,.,TRBJ1-4,TGTGCCAGCAGTGAATTAGGAGGGACGGATGATGAAAAACTGTTTTTT,CASSELGGTDDEKLFF
TRBV5-4,.,TRBD1,TRBJ2-6,TGTGCCAGCAGCTCTCCAACAGGGGGCATCAACTCTGGGGCCAACGTCCTGACTTTC,CASSSPTGGINSGANVLTF
TRBV19,.,.,TRBJ2-1,TGTGCCAGTAGTATAAGCAAGCGGAATGAGCAGTTCTTC,CASSISKRNEQFF
TRBV7-6,.,TRBD1,TRBJ2-7,TGTGCCAGCAGCAGAGCCGGGACAGGGCCAGTTCTCTTC,CASSRAGTGPVLF
TRBV6-5,.,.,TRBJ1-1,TGTGTCAGCACCGAGGGGGGCCGCACTGAAGCTTTCTTT,CVSTEGGRTEAFF
TRBV7-3,.,.,TRBJ1-1,TGTGCCAGAAGCTTGGGGGGGGGATCGACTGAAGCTTTCTTT,CARSLGGGSTEAFF
TRBV7-9,.,TRBD1,TRBJ2-7,TGTGCCAGCAGCCGCGCCGGGACAGGGAAGAACTACGAGCAGTACTTC,CASSRAGTGKNYEQYF
TRBV5-1,few,.,TRBJ2-2,TGCGCCAGCAGCTTGGAGGACGGACGGGAGCTGTTTTTT,CASSLEDGRELFF
TRBV11-2,.,.,TRBJ1-1,TGTGCCAGTGGGGCGGGGAACACTGAAGCTTTCTTT,CASGAGNTEAFF
TRBV7-6,few,TRBD1,TRBJ2-7,TGTGCCAGCAGCCTCGGGCAGGGGGCGTTCGAGCAGTACTTC,CASSLGQGAFEQYF